This TCR beta chain was profiled in a study of shared clonotypes between healthy human individuals. CD8 memory merged CD45RO+ cells and CCR7-negative CD45RA+ TemRA cells into one population. This clone has only a few counts. What it binds is not known. In germline, CDR1 is GTSNPN, CDR2 SVGIG (reference sequence). The CDR3 consists of 13 residues. Between the trimmed V and J ends, which lost 0 bases and 6 bases, there was a span of 11 bases. The run depth of the assay was deep. Original data processing: Filtering of immunoSEQ junctional sequences could not match full-length read filtering. Profiling relied on immunoSEQ multiplex PCR, and the TCRdb table lists in-frame clones only, not all of them. The V and J calls and clone size are taken from that table; D and trimming were inferred from the DNA. The sample contains around 690,000 clones, less than 95% of which appear only once. Findings and caveats of the study: In this cohort, only blood was sampled, and tissue repertoires likely differ.

The clonotype comes from a man between 18 and 29 years old in good health. Some clones in this sample may be carry-over from other donors' samples. This chain links TRBV30 with TRBJ1-1; D not certain. Sequenced sample: memory CD8+ T cells from PBMCs. Noted subset: CD45RO+ cells pooled with CCR7-negative TemRA cells. This CDR3 reads CAWSVAVEAEAFF. Here the CDR3 DNA reads TGTGCCTGGAGTGTGGCCGTGGAGGCTGAAGCTTTCTTT. The whole variable domain, remainder taken from reference TRBV30 and TRBJ1-1, is SQTIHQWPATLVQPVGSPLSLECTVEGTSNPNLYWYRQAAGRGLQLLFYSVGIGQISSEVPQNLSASRPQDRQFILSSKKLLLSDSGFYLCAWSVAVEAEAFFGQGTRLTVV.